The 15 T cell receptor beta chains listed next were all sequenced from one sample in a study of blood T cells in healthy people across ages. Then a second PCR, running about 6 to 11 cycles, was carried out with a sample-barcoded 5' primer and a J-beta primer mix. TCRdb passed the 5' RACE reads through MiXCR, listing each CDR3 protein once. In the table there are some 560,000 distinct CDR3 sequences, about 29% of which are singletons. The sample also formed part of further work on T cells of mothers and their children.

Sample: blood. These receptors all come from a boy younger than 10 in good health.

This clonotype was seen a handful of times. The CDR3 region has the DNA TGCGCCAGCAAGGAAATCTCAACTAATGAAAAACTGTTTTTT. It is translated as CASKEISTNEKLFF. The chain uses TRBV5-1 and TRBJ1-4; D is undetermined. The CDR3 is 14 residues long. Germline CDR1 reads SGHRS; CDR2 reads YFSETQ. Trimming left V 6 bases short and J 0 bases short, with 9 bases between.

The chain is built from TRBV5-1 and TRBJ2-3, with D perhaps TRBD2 (5 bases). The germline V and J ends were trimmed by 4 bases and 1 base, with 22 bases remaining between them. CDR3 size: 18 residues. The germline V gene has CDR1 SGHRS and CDR2 YFSETQ. CDR3 region: CASSQLVLGIPGTDTQYF. Here the CDR3 DNA reads TGCGCCAGCAGCCAACTAGTCTTAGGAATCCCGGGCACAGATACGCAGTATTTT.

Notes on this clonotype: A read error is likely, as this CDR3 ends without the conserved phenylalanine or tryptophan. This chain links TRBV5-1 with TRBJ1-1, with D unclear. Trimming removed 2 bases from V and 0 bases from J, with 5 bases in between. Looked up from germline, CDR1 is SGHRS and CDR2 is YFSETQ. CDR3 size: 13 residues. Written as DNA, the CDR3 is TGCGCCAGCAGCTTAACATTGAACACTGAAGCTTTCGTT. Translating it yields CASSLTLNTEAFV.

There are a few counts of this clonotype. This chain links TRBV10-2 with TRBJ1-2; perhaps TRBD1 as D (5 bases). V was shortened by 0 bases and J by 8 bases, with 22 bases between the two germline ends. The germline gives CDR1 WSHSY, CDR2 SAAADI. The CDR3 spans 17 residues. The CDR3 protein is CASSESRAPAWRDGYTF. CDR3 coding DNA: TGCGCCAGCAGTGAGTCGAGGGCGCCGGCCTGGAGGGACGGCTACACCTTC.

This clonotype was picked up a small number of times. This rearrangement joins TRBV4-3 to TRBJ2-5, with D possibly matching TRBD2 (7 bases). V gave up 1 base and J gave up 5 bases, with 11 bases separating them. The germline V gene has CDR1 LGHNA and CDR2 YSLEER. CDR3 length: 14 residues. CDR3 in amino acids: CASSQGGGGETQYF. CDR3 bases: TGCGCCAGCAGCCAAGGAGGGGGAGGGGAGACCCAGTACTTC.

In its sample, this clonotype was seen a few times. This chain connects TRBV29-1 to TRBJ2-1; 13 bases map to TRBD2. This CDR3 spans 15 amino acids. CDR1 and CDR2 from the germline V gene are SQVTM and ANQGSEA. J was trimmed by 5 bases and V by 0 bases; bases with no gene match: 1. CDR3 DNA: TGCAGCGTTGAAGATGGGACTAGCGGGGACAATGAGCAGTTCTTC. Its protein is CSVEDGTSGDNEQFF.

In this sample, this clonotype turned up many times. The chain has TRBV4-2 and TRBJ1-2; D is ambiguous. V shed 0 bases and J shed 1 base, with 6 bases lying between them. The CDR3 contains 14 residues. Per the germline V gene, CDR1 is LGHNA and CDR2 is YNFKEQ. Written as DNA, the CDR3 is TGTGCCAGCAGCCAAGATCGGGGTAACTATGGCTACACCTTC. This sequence encodes CASSQDRGNYGYTF.

In its sample, this clonotype was seen a few times. This chain joins TRBV25-1 and TRBJ1-3; possibly TRBD1 for D (5 bases). V was pared by 4 bases and J by 0 bases, with 16 bases between. CDR1 MGHDK and CDR2 SYGVNS come from the germline V gene. The length of the CDR3 is 17 residues. DNA for the CDR3: TGTGCCAGCAGTGCCCCCAGGGAGGGCCTCTCTGGAAACACCATATATTTT. Translating gives CASSAPREGLSGNTIYF. The full variable domain, in which reference TRBV25-1 and TRBJ1-3 provide the parts outside the CDR3, is EADIYQTPRYLVIGTGKKITLECSQTMGHDKMYWYQQDPGMELHLIHYSYGVNSTEKGDLSSESTVSRIRTEHFPLTLESARPSHTSQYLCASSAPREGLSGNTIYFGEGSWLTVV.

The chain has TRBV9 and TRBJ2-7; 7 nucleotides match TRBD1. The junction had 14 bases not matched to a gene; V was cut back by 1 base and J by 7 bases. In germline, CDR1 is SGDLS, CDR2 YYNGEE. This CDR3 is 16 amino acids long. The chain's CDR3 is CASSVYQTGKIGEQYF. CDR3 DNA: TGTGCCAGCAGCGTATACCAGACAGGGAAAATTGGTGAGCAGTACTTC.

V is TRBV5-1 and J is TRBJ2-1; 8 bases are shared with TRBD1. After removal of 4 bases from V and 5 bases from J, the junction contained 14 bases not matched to a gene. There are 17 residues in the CDR3. Germline V lookup: CDR1 SGHRS, CDR2 YFSETQ. The CDR3: CASSIRQGNPLNNEQFF. Written as DNA, the CDR3 is TGCGCCAGCAGCATCCGACAGGGGAATCCTTTGAACAATGAGCAGTTCTTC. The whole variable domain, filled in from reference TRBV5-1 and TRBJ2-1, reads KAGVTQTPRYLIKTRGQQVTLSCSPISGHRSVSWYQQTPGQGLQFLFEYFSETQRNKGNFPGRFSGRQFSNSRSEMNVSTLELGDSALYLCASSIRQGNPLNNEQFFGPGTRLTVL.

This clonotype was detected a few times. J is TRBJ1-1 and V is TRBV29-1; D is possibly TRBD1 (5 bases). The CDR3 length is 13 residues. V was clipped by 4 bases and J by 6 bases, with 15 bases between them. Germline V lookup: CDR1 SQVTM, CDR2 ANQGSEA. The CDR3 DNA sequence: TGCAGCGTTGTGCGGGACCTAGGCGCTGAAGCTTTCTTT. Encoded protein: CSVVRDLGAEAFF. Together with reference TRBV29-1 and TRBJ1-1, the CDR3 gives the full variable domain: SAVISQKPSRDICQRGTSLTIQCQVDSQVTMMFWYRQQPGQSLTLIATANQGSEATYESGFVIDKFPISRPNLTFSTLTVSNMSPEDSSIYLCSVVRDLGAEAFFGQGTRLTVV.

The chain combines TRBV27 with TRBJ2-1; 8 positions match TRBD2. Trimming removed 7 bases from V and 2 bases from J; junction bases left unmatched: 7. Germline values: CDR1 MNHEY, CDR2 SMNVEV (reference sequence). This CDR3 spans 15 amino acids. CDR3: CASTLAGSAYNEQFF. DNA for the CDR3: TGTGCCAGCACCTTAGCGGGGAGCGCCTACAATGAGCAGTTCTTC.

V and J are TRBV7-6 and TRBJ2-7, with 11 bases aligning to TRBD2. CDR1 is SGHVS and CDR2 is FNYEAQ in the germline V gene. The CDR3 consists of 16 residues. J gave up 7 bases and V 0 bases, and 8 bases lay outside the gene matches. The CDR3 nucleotides are TGTGCCAGCAGCTTAGCCTCGTCTAGCGGGAGGCGGGAGCAGTACTTC. It translates to CASSLASSSGRREQYF.

The chain has TRBV27 and TRBJ1-6; D is perhaps TRBD1 (5 bases). Trimming stripped 3 bases from V and 0 bases from J, with 15 bases between. There are 18 residues in the CDR3. Per the germline V gene, CDR1 is MNHEY and CDR2 is SMNVEV (reference sequence). In DNA, the CDR3 is TGTGCCAGCAGTTTCGGGCTTGGGGCTAGCTCCTATAATTCACCCCTCCACTTT. It yields the protein CASSFGLGASSYNSPLHF.

This clonotype was picked up a small number of times. The V and J genes are TRBV11-2 and TRBJ1-4; 8 nucleotides line up with TRBD1. CDR3 length: 18 amino acids. CDR1 SGHAT and CDR2 FQNNGV come from the germline V gene. Trimming cost V 5 bases and J 7 bases; bases outside gene matches: 18. Here the CDR3 reads CASSSPGQVSSKGEKLFF. DNA of the CDR3: TGTGCCAGCAGCAGTCCGGGACAGGTCTCTTCTAAGGGTGAAAAACTGTTTTTT.